Included here is one TCR beta chain sequence, with context. The sample originates from a study of blood T cell repertoires in COVID-19. Study background: PBMCs, B-cell-depleted T cells, or T cells provided the cDNA or gDNA that made up the material.

Individuals aged about 18 to 89 years were recruited from some 26 US areas. Donors of Cohort 3 who recovered were those that had two negative PCRs, clearance, or symptom resolution. The authors' processing: Quantification of nucleated cells was approximated via reference gene primer amplification. Sequencing used immunoSEQ multiplex PCR; TCRdb keeps in-frame clones, though not all of them. Clone size and V and J calls were adopted from that table, with D and trimming inferred from the DNA. This sample has more than 300,000 clones; about 90% occur once, and the top ten carry just under 9.5%. V shed 3 bases, J shed 8 bases, and the junction held 8 bases outside the gene matches. Germline CDR1 and CDR2: MGHDK and SYGVNS. The CDR3 runs 15 residues.

The clonotype was recovered from a woman aged 25 to 39 who had recovered from COVID-19. This chain joins TRBV25-1 and TRBJ1-4; TRBD1 agrees at 8 bases. Sequencing was carried out using PBMCs or T cells enriched from blood (not recorded which). The CDR3 loop is CASSDLTGVGEKLFF. CDR3 bases: TGTGCCAGCAGTGATCTGACAGGGGTAGGGGAAAAACTGTTTTTT.